Shown below are 15 T cell receptor beta chains from a single sample sequenced in a study of beta chain features in type 1 diabetes. The study's findings and limits: When Type 1 diabetes patients were examined, their TCRB CDR3s proved moderately but significantly shorter in all four CD4+ subsets.

The study reverse transcribed the entire isolated RNA, so it sequenced expressed TCRB transcripts. The table came from immunoSEQ multiplex PCR; TCRdb's copy has only in-frame clones and leaves some out. The table shows approximately 29,000 clones, with 65% occurring only once. These receptors' targets are unknown. Sequencing input: Tregs from blood. The receptors derive from a young woman with type 1 diabetes.

This clone was observed a few times. The chain recombines TRBV9 with TRBJ2-3; TRBD2 is a possible D gene (6 bases). The V and J ends lost 0 bases and 1 base respectively, with 9 bases between them. The CDR3 extends over 15 amino acids. Germline V CDR1 and CDR2: SGDLS, YYNGEE. CDR3 nucleotide sequence: TGTGCCAGCAGCGTAGGCCAGCGGGGCACAGATACGCAGTATTTT. Protein product: CASSVGQRGTDTQYF.

V gene TRBV2 combines with J gene TRBJ2-3; D not certain. Germline V gene lookup returns CDR1 SNHLY and CDR2 FYNNEI. The germline V and J ends were trimmed by 7 bases and 0 bases, with 11 bases remaining between them. The CDR3 length is 14 residues. The DNA for the CDR3 is TGTGCCAGCACCTTAGCCGGGAGCACAGATACGCAGTATTTT. Amino acids: CASTLAGSTDTQYF.

The chain joins TRBV5-1 to TRBJ1-2, with 7 bases aligning to TRBD1. This CDR3 is built from 13 residues. V gave up 1 base and J gave up 10 bases; unmatched junction bases: 7. The V gene's germline CDR1 is SGHRS and CDR2 YFSETQ. The CDR3 is CASSLRQGKDYTF. The CDR3, as DNA: TGCGCCAGCAGCTTGAGACAGGGAAAGGACTACACCTTC.

The chain couples TRBV5-1 to TRBJ2-7; the D is unclear. The CDR3 loop spans 15 amino acids. Trimming stripped 0 bases from V and 0 bases from J, with 10 bases between. Germline V CDR1 and CDR2: SGHRS, YFSETQ. The CDR3 DNA reads TGCGCCAGCAGCTTGGGCGGAAGGAGCTCCTACGAGCAGTACTTC. Translating it yields CASSLGGRSSYEQYF. Using reference TRBV5-1 and TRBJ2-7 for the parts outside the CDR3, the full variable domain is KAGVTQTPRYLIKTRGQQVTLSCSPISGHRSVSWYQQTPGQGLQFLFEYFSETQRNKGNFPGRFSGRQFSNSRSEMNVSTLELGDSALYLCASSLGGRSSYEQYFGPGTRLTVT.

The chain uses TRBV2 and TRBJ2-3; D unresolved. This CDR3 contains 12 residues. Per germline, CDR1 SNHLY and CDR2 FYNNEI. V gave up 4 bases and J gave up 3 bases, with 5 bases separating them. The CDR3, as DNA: TGTGCCAGCAGTGTAGAAACAGATACGCAGTATTTT. Amino acid sequence: CASSVETDTQYF.

The rearrangement joins TRBV18 to TRBJ2-2; 7 nucleotides line up with TRBD1. The CDR3 spans 15 residues. J gave up 0 bases and V 2 bases, and 0 bases lay outside the gene matches. Germline loops: CDR1 KGHSH, CDR2 LQKENI. The CDR3 loop reads CASSPGTANTGELFF. CDR3 DNA: TGTGCCAGCTCACCAGGGACAGCGAACACCGGGGAGCTGTTTTTT.

The CDR3 region has the DNA TGCGCCAGCAGCTTGGCTTCTAGCGGGGGACCTCAAGAGACCCAGTACTTC. Translated: CASSLASSGGPQETQYF. V usage is TRBV5-1 and J usage is TRBJ2-5, with 10 bases fitting TRBD2. V trimming: 0 bases; J trimming: 2 bases; junction bases outside the gene matches: 7. Per the germline V gene, CDR1 is SGHRS and CDR2 is YFSETQ. The CDR3 has 17 amino acids.

This clone was counted only a few times. The CDR3 region has the DNA TGTGCCAGCAGCTCCGGGGGGGGTTATGGCTACACCTTC. Its translation: CASSSGGGYGYTF. This rearrangement joins TRBV9 to TRBJ1-2, with a weak D call TRBD1 (5 bases). The CDR3 is 13 residues long. In germline, CDR1 is SGDLS, CDR2 YYNGEE. V was pared by 4 bases and J by 5 bases, with 12 bases between. The full variable domain, rest sourced from reference TRBV9 and TRBJ1-2, is DSGVTQTPKHLITATGQRVTLRCSPRSGDLSVYWYQQSLDQGLQFLIQYYNGEERAKGNILERFSAQQFPDLHSELNLSSLELGDSALYFCASSSGGGYGYTFGSGTRLTVV.

Comment on this clone: The junction does not match germline at one end; this may be a read error. The genes are TRBV6-5 and TRBJ2-7; 7 nucleotides line up with TRBD2. The CDR3 has 14 residues. Germline V gives CDR1 MNHEY, CDR2 SVGAGI. The CDR3 region has the DNA TGTGCCGGCAGACAAACTAGCGCGGGCTACGAGCAGTACTTC. This encodes CAGRQTSAGYEQYF.

A note on this clone: The junction differs from germline at one of its ends, possibly a read error. This rearrangement joins TRBV18 to TRBJ1-4; no clear D gene. The CDR3 contains 14 residues. Germline V CDR1 and CDR2: KGHSH, LQKENI. As DNA, the CDR3 is TGTGCCAACTCACCACAGTATAATGAGGAAAAACTGTTTTTT. This codes for CANSPQYNEEKLFF.

This rearrangement joins TRBV11-2 to TRBJ2-1; possibly TRBD1 for D (6 bases). Germline loops: CDR1 SGHAT, CDR2 FQNNGV. The CDR3 is made up of 15 amino acids. V lost 0 bases and J 4 bases, leaving 10 bases between the germline ends. The chain's CDR3 is CASSLDDQGYNEQFF. The CDR3 bases are TGTGCCAGCAGCTTAGATGACCAGGGGTACAATGAGCAGTTCTTC.

The chain combines TRBV28 with TRBJ2-3; 8 bases are a match to TRBD1. Germline CDR1 and CDR2: MDHEN and SYDVKM. The junction had 4 bases not matched to a gene; V was cut back by 8 bases and J by 0 bases. The CDR3 is 14 amino acids. The CDR3 sequence: CASGRDRSTDTQYF. DNA for the CDR3: TGTGCCAGCGGAAGGGACAGGAGCACAGATACGCAGTATTTT.

CDR3 amino acids: CASSPAGYDSPQHF. The CDR3 nucleotides read TGTGCCAGCAGCCCTGCAGGCTACGATTCCCCCCAGCATTTT. This rearrangement joins TRBV7-9 to TRBJ1-5, with D uncertain. The V end lost 5 bases, the J end lost 10 bases, and 18 bases lay between the germline ends. Germline V lookup: CDR1 SEHNR, CDR2 FQNEAQ (reference sequence). This CDR3 comprises 14 residues.

CDR3 region: CASTSWTGVSNQPQHF. The CDR3, as DNA: TGTGCCAGCACATCTTGGACGGGGGTTAGCAATCAGCCCCAGCATTTT. V gene TRBV6-6 combines with J gene TRBJ1-5, with D possibly being TRBD1 (5 bases). Germline CDR1 MNHNY, CDR2 SVGAGI (reference sequence). V was clipped by 7 bases and J by 0 bases, with 16 bases between them. The CDR3 contains 16 residues.

The CDR3 protein is CSVLYRDSEAEAFF. CDR3 in DNA: TGCAGCGTCCTGTACCGGGACAGTGAAGCTGAAGCTTTCTTT. The rearrangement uses TRBV29-1 and TRBJ1-1; 7 bases line up with TRBD1. The CDR3 has 14 amino acids. Germline CDR1 reads SQVTM; CDR2 reads ANQGSEA. Trimming at V came to 6 bases and at J to 6 bases, leaving 13 bases not matched to a gene.